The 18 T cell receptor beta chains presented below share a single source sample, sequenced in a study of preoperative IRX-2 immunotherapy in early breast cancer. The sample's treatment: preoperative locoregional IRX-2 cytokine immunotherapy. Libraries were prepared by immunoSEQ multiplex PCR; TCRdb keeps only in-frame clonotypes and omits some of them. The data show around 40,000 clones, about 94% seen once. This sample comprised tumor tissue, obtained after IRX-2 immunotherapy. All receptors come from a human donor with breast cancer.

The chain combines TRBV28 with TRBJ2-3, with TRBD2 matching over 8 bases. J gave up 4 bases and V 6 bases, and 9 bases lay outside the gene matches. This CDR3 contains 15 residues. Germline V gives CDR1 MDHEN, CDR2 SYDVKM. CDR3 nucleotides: TGTGCCAGCAGGGTTCGTAGCGGGGTGGCAGATACGCAGTATTTT. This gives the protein CASRVRSGVADTQYF.

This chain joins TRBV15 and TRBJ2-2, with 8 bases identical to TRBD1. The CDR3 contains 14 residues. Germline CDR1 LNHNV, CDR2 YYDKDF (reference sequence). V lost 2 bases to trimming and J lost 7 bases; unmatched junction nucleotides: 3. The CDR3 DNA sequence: TGTGCCACCAGCAGACAGGGGGCTATCGGGGAGCTGTTTTTT. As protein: CATSRQGAIGELFF.

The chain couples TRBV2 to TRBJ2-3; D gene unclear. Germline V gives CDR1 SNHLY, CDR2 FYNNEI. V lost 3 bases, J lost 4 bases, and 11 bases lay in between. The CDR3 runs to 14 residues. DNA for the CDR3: TGTGCCAGCAGTGACCCCTTAAGGGCAGATACGCAGTATTTT. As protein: CASSDPLRADTQYF.

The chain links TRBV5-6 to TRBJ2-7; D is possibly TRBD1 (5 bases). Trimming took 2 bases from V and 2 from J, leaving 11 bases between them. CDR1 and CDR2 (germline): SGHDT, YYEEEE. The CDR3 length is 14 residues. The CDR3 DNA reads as TGTGCCAGCAGCTTCGACAGAATCGCCTACGAGCAGTACTTC. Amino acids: CASSFDRIAYEQYF.

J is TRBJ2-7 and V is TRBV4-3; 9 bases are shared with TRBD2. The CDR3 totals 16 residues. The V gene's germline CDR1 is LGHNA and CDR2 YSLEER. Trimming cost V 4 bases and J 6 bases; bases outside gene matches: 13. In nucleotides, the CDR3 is TGCGCCAGCAGCCCTGGTTACCTAGCGGGGATCCGCGAGCAGTACTTC. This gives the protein CASSPGYLAGIREQYF.

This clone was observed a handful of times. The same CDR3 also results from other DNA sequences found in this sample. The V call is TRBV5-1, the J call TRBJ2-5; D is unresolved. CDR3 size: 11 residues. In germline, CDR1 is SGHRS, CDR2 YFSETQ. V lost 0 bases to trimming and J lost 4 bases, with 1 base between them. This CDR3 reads CASSLVETQYF. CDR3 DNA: TGCGCCAGCAGCTTGGTAGAGACCCAGTACTTC. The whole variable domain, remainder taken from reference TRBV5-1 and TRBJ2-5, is KAGVTQTPRYLIKTRGQQVTLSCSPISGHRSVSWYQQTPGQGLQFLFEYFSETQRNKGNFPGRFSGRQFSNSRSEMNVSTLELGDSALYLCASSLVETQYFGPGTRLLVL.

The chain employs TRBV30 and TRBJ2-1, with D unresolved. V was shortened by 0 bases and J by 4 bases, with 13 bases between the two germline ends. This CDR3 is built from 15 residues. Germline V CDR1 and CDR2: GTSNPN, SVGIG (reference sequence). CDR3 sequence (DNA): TGTGCCTGGAGTGTAGCCCTTACAGATTACAATGAGCAGTTCTTC. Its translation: CAWSVALTDYNEQFF.

CDR3 protein: CASSGTGGIQYF. CDR3 DNA: TGTGCCAGCAGCGGAACGGGAGGCATTCAGTACTTC. J is TRBJ2-4 and V is TRBV11-2; 7 nucleotides match TRBD2. This CDR3 contains 12 residues. Germline CDR1 SGHAT, CDR2 FQNNGV. V trimming: 5 bases; J trimming: 9 bases; junction bases outside the gene matches: 4. Complete variable domain (other parts from reference TRBV11-2 and TRBJ2-4): EAGVAQSPRYKIIEKRQSVAFWCNPISGHATLYWYQQILGQGPKLLIQFQNNGVVDDSQLPKDRFSAERLKGVDSTLKIQPAKLEDSAVYLCASSGTGGIQYFGAGTRLSVL.

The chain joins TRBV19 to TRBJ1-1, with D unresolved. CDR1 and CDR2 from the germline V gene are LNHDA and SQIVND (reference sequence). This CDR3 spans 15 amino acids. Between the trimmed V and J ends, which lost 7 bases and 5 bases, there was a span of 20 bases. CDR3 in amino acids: CASKQDSSSWTEAFF. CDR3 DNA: TGTGCCAGTAAGCAGGACTCATCATCGTGGACTGAAGCTTTCTTT.

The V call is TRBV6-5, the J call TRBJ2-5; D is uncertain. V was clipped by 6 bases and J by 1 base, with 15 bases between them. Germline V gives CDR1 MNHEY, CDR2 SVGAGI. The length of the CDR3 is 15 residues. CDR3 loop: CASSPRWSPQETQYF. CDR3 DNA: TGTGCCAGCAGCCCCCGTTGGAGCCCCCAAGAGACCCAGTACTTC.

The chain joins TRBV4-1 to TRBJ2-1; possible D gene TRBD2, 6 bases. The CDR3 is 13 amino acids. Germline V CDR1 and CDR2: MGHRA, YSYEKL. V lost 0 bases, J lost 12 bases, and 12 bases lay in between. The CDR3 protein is CASSQDRGLVQFF. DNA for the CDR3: TGCGCCAGCAGCCAAGATCGGGGACTGGTGCAGTTCTTC.

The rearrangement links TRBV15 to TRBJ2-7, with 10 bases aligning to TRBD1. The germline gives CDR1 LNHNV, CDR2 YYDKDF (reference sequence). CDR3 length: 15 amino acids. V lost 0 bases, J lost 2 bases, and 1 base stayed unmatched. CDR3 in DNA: TGTGCCACCAGCAGAGAGGGGACAGGGGCCTACGAGCAGTACTTC. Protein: CATSREGTGAYEQYF.

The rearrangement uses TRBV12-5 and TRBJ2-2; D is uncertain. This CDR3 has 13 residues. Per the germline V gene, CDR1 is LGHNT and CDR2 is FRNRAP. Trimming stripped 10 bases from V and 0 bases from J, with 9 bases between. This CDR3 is CATQPPNTGELFF. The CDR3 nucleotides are TGTGCTACACAACCCCCGAACACCGGGGAGCTGTTTTTT.

The CDR3 here is CASSVGGREYNEQFF. The CDR3 region has the DNA TGTGCCAGCAGCGTGGGCGGGAGGGAATACAATGAGCAGTTCTTC. The chain recombines TRBV9 with TRBJ2-1, with 9 bases that match TRBD2. Germline V gene lookup returns CDR1 SGDLS and CDR2 YYNGEE. The CDR3 runs 15 residues. J was trimmed by 4 bases and V by 2 bases; bases with no gene match: 4.

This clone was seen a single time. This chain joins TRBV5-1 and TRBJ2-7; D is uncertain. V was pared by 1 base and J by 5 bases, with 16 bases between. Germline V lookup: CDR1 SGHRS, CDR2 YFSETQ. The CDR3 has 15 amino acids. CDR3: CASSLRSGIRDEQYF. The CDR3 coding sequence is TGCGCCAGCAGCTTGCGGTCAGGTATCCGGGACGAGCAGTACTTC.

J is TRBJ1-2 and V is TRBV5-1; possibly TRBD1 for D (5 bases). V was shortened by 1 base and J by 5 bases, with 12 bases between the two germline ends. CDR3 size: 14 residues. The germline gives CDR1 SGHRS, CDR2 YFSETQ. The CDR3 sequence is CASSLTGTVYGYTF. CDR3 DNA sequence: TGCGCCAGCAGCTTGACCGGGACCGTGTATGGCTACACCTTC.

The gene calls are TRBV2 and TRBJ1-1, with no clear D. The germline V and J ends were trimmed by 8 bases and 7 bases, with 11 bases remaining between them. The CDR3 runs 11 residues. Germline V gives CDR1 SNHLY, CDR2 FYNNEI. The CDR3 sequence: CASLRRVEAFF. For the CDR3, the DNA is TGTGCCAGCCTCCGCCGAGTTGAAGCTTTCTTT.

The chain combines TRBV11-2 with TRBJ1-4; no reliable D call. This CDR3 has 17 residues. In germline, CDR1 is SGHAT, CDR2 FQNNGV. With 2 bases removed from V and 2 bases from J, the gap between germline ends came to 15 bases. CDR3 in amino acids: CASSLKPPGATNEKLFF. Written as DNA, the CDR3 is TGTGCCAGCAGCTTAAAGCCGCCGGGAGCCACTAATGAAAAACTGTTTTTT.